This TCR beta chain was obtained from a study of T cell repertoires in cytomegalovirus infection. Regarding the study as a whole: Dominating the ex vivo response were TCR beta clonotypes that were CMV-specific and HLA-C-restricted. Cumulated frequencies of public TCR beta families served to identify carriers of CMV plus the relevant HLA.

Per germline, CDR1 GTSNPN and CDR2 SVGIG (reference sequence). V was cut by 0 bases and J by 8 bases, with 8 bases left in between. This CDR3 region has 12 residues. TCRdb reprocessed the reads via MiXCR and lists one record per CDR3 protein. The sample carries roughly 700,000 distinct CDR3 sequences, 33% recorded once. This clonotype was seen a single time. Antigen: not known. The source material was cultured PBMCs, sampled from culture after CMV antigen stimulation. The chain couples TRBV30 to TRBJ2-1, with D hard to call. This clonotype originated in a human donor in good health (CMV status not recorded). Some clones in this sample may be carry-over from other donors' samples. CDR3 amino acids: CAWSVYADEQFF. The CDR3 DNA reads as TGTGCCTGGAGTGTATACGCCGATGAGCAGTTCTTC.